This TCR beta chain was identified in a study of T cells expressing NK-cell markers. Study overall: Eight donors were sequenced, seven testing HCMV-seropositive and one testing seronegative. Broader study findings: The leading position in the CD3+CD56-NKG2C+ fraction of a few donors also went to these clonotypes.

The CDR3 has 16 residues. CDR1 is SGDLS and CDR2 is YYNGEE in the germline V gene. In the case of this clonotype: Its antigen is as yet unknown.

TCRdb reanalyzed the 5' RACE reads and collapses them to one entry per CDR3 protein, without DNA. The sample data list around 110,000 distinct CDR3 sequences. The chain is built from TRBV9 and TRBJ2-3; the TCRdb call, TRBD2, lacks DNA for checking. This receptor was identified in a woman between 18 and 69 years old in good health. The sequencing input was blood T cells: a sorted CD56 or NKG2C T cell subset, CD4+ or CD8+ T cells, or bulk PBMC T cells (not recorded which). The CDR3 region is CASSESLAGITDTQYF.